This T cell receptor (beta chain) was identified during a study of T cell responses to AZD1222 COVID-19 vaccine. TCRdb keeps only in-frame clones here, not all; method: immunoSEQ multiplex PCR. Found here are approximately 120,000 clones, approximately 89% of them singletons; the top ten hold less than 4.5%. The TCR sequence derives from an adult who received the AZD1222 COVID-19 vaccine. Here the sequenced sample was peripheral blood, taken 28 days after the second AZD1222 dose.

The CDR3: CASSFPGDTQYF. The CDR3 DNA is TGTGCCAGCAGTTTCCCGGGGGATACGCAGTATTTT. This chain links TRBV28 with TRBJ2-3; D possibly corresponds to TRBD2 (5 bases). The germline CDR1 and CDR2 sequences are MDHEN and SYDVKM. This CDR3 is built from 12 residues. The ends were cut back, 3 bases at V and 6 bases at J, with 7 bases in the middle.